These 14 T cell receptor beta chains were all obtained from the same sample, sequenced in a study of identical twins. TCRdb analysed the 5' RACE reads with MiXCR anew, one entry per CDR3 protein. Of 200,000 to 250,000 distinct CDR3 sequences in the sample, roughly a tenth were seen once. The source material was memory T cells sorted from blood. All receptors come from a man aged 50 to 60 in good health.

This clonotype was detected ten times or more. V is TRBV7-8 and J is TRBJ1-5; TRBD1 aligns across 9 bases. Germline CDR1 and CDR2: SGHVS and FQNEAQ. The CDR3 is 17 amino acids. V lost 5 bases and J lost 4; bases outside the gene matches: 12. CDR3 nucleotides: TGTGCCAGCAGCACTAAACCGGGACAGGGTTTGAATCAGCCCCAGCATTTT. Protein product: CASSTKPGQGLNQPQHF.

This clonotype was picked up many times. The CDR3 protein is CASSSGTGLFWELFF. The CDR3 region has the DNA TGTGCCAGCAGCTCCGGGACAGGTCTATTTTGGGAGCTGTTTTTT. This rearrangement joins TRBV27 to TRBJ2-2; TRBD1 matches at 8 bases. With 6 bases clipped from V and 9 bases from J, the junction kept 12 bases outside the gene matches. This CDR3 has 15 residues. CDR1 is MNHEY and CDR2 is SMNVEV in the germline V gene (reference sequence).

CDR3 in amino acids: CASSSSGSYYYEQYF. CDR3 in DNA: TGTGCCAGCAGTTCTAGCGGGAGTTACTATTACGAGCAGTACTTC. V gene TRBV12-3 or TRBV12-4 combines with J gene TRBJ2-7, with TRBD2 matching 10 bases. The CDR3 consists of 15 residues. V was pared by 4 bases and J by 4 bases, with 7 bases of the junction left unmatched.

This clonotype was observed at least ten times. The chain combines TRBV12-3 or TRBV12-4 with TRBJ2-3; TRBD1 is a possible D gene (6 bases). There are 14 residues in the CDR3. V was pared by 8 bases and J by 7 bases, with 19 bases between. CDR3 region: CASSWANRDNTQYF. CDR3 coding DNA: TGTGCCAGCTCATGGGCCAACCGGGACAATACGCAGTATTTT.

Many counts were recorded for this clonotype. The CDR3 protein is CASSLNSGRGGEQFF. CDR3 in DNA: TGTGCCAGCAGTTTAAATAGCGGGAGGGGGGGTGAGCAGTTCTTC. The chain has TRBV12-3 or TRBV12-4 and TRBJ2-1, with 11 bases lining up with TRBD2. Losses at the gene ends were 2 bases for V and 9 bases for J; bases not matched to a gene: 6. The CDR3 spans 15 residues.

This clonotype was counted ten times or more. This chain links TRBV7-2 with TRBJ2-2; maybe TRBD1 (5 bases). This CDR3 comprises 13 residues. V lost 4 bases and J 8 bases, leaving 11 bases between the germline ends. Germline V gene data show CDR1 as SGHTA and CDR2 as FQGNSA. The CDR3 sequence is CASSWKGVGELFF. The CDR3, as DNA: TGTGCCAGCAGCTGGAAAGGGGTTGGGGAGCTGTTTTTT.

This clonotype has ten or more counts. The rearrangement uses TRBV6-5 and TRBJ2-3; 7 bases fit TRBD1. The J segment lost 1 base and the V segment lost 0 bases, leaving 4 bases of the junction unmatched. Germline assignment: CDR1 MNHEY and CDR2 SVGAGI. The CDR3 is made up of 16 amino acids. CDR3 sequence reads: CASSYSSTGGTDTQYF. CDR3 nucleotide sequence: TGTGCCAGCAGTTACTCGTCAACAGGGGGCACAGATACGCAGTATTTT.

This clonotype was seen a handful of times. The chain recombines TRBV3-1 with TRBJ2-3; the D gene is possibly TRBD2 (6 bases). Germline V CDR1 and CDR2: LGHDT, YNNKEL (reference sequence). Between the trimmed V and J ends, which lost 7 bases and 4 bases, there was a span of 15 bases. There are 14 residues in the CDR3. This chain's CDR3 is CASKLAPGADTQYF. DNA of the CDR3: TGTGCCAGCAAACTAGCTCCTGGGGCAGATACGCAGTATTTT.

On this clonotype: A read error may explain this, as a much larger clone is one base away. This chain connects TRBV24-1 to TRBJ1-1, with D uncertain. Germline-derived CDR1 and CDR2 are KGHDR and SFDVKD. This CDR3 contains 11 residues. CDR3 nucleotides: TGTGTCACCAGAAAGAACACTGAAGCTTTCTTT. Protein product: CVTRKNTEAFF.

As DNA, the CDR3 is TGCGCCAGCAGCTTGATAGGGGACAATTCACCCCTCCACTTT. Translating it yields CASSLIGDNSPLHF. The rearrangement links TRBV5-1 to TRBJ1-6, with D perhaps matching TRBD1 (5 bases). Germline V gene lookup returns CDR1 SGHRS and CDR2 YFSETQ. The CDR3 spans 14 residues. V shed 1 base and J shed 7 bases, with 9 bases lying between them.

The sample holds many counts of this clonotype. This chain joins TRBV20-1 and TRBJ2-7, with D hard to call. The CDR3 runs to 13 residues. The germline V and J ends were trimmed by 6 bases and 6 bases, with 18 bases remaining between them. The germline gives CDR1 DFQATT, CDR2 SNEGSKA (reference sequence). For the CDR3, the DNA is TGCAGTGCCCCACTAACAGCCCTCCCCGAGCAGTACTTC. Encoded protein: CSAPLTALPEQYF.

V usage is TRBV29-1 and J usage is TRBJ2-3, with D unclear. CDR1 and CDR2 from the germline V gene are SQVTM and ANQGSEA. This CDR3 is 12 amino acids long. V was shortened by 8 bases and J by 2 bases, with 11 bases between the two germline ends. In DNA, the CDR3 is TGCAGCTCCTTAGTCCACACAGATACGCAGTATTTT. Amino acid sequence: CSSLVHTDTQYF.

This clonotype was observed many times. The V gene is TRBV29-1, the J gene TRBJ2-5, with D possibly being TRBD2 (7 bases). The V gene's germline CDR1 is SQVTM and CDR2 ANQGSEA. CDR3 length equals 13 residues. Trimming shortened V by 7 bases and J by 5 bases, and 17 bases separated the two germline ends. CDR3 amino acids: CSANGGAWETQYF. CDR3 coding DNA: TGCAGCGCCAATGGGGGGGCGTGGGAGACCCAGTACTTC.

This clonotype was seen ten or more times. The chain carries TRBV7-2 and TRBJ2-5, with D unresolved. The length of the CDR3 is 15 residues. The germline V gene has CDR1 SGHTA and CDR2 FQGNSA. The ends were cut back, 0 bases at V and 5 bases at J, with 13 bases in the middle. Here the CDR3 DNA reads TGTGCCAGCAGCTTAGCCCACGGTGCAGCCGAGACCCAGTACTTC. Translated, it gives CASSLAHGAAETQYF.